This is a list of T cell receptor beta chains from one sample in a study of blood T cell repertoires in COVID-19. Repertoires were generated with immunoSEQ multiplex PCR, while TCRdb's copy carries only in-frame clones and drops some. This table holds 200,000 to 250,000 clones, 75% to 90% found once. The sequenced material came from peripheral blood. These receptors originate from a woman at least 80 years old with COVID-19, enrolled during active disease. The CDR3 runs from the conserved cysteine through the conserved F or W. A D gene is named only where the DNA matches it firmly.

d_call: NA
j_call: TRBJ2-1
v_call: TRBV7-3
cdr3_aa: CASSLLREAYNEQFF
cdr3_nt: TGTGCCAGCAGCTTATTGCGCGAGGCCTACAATGAGCAGTTCTTC

d_call: NA
j_call: TRBJ1-1
v_call: TRBV28
cdr3_aa: CASTGGLMNTEAFF
cdr3_nt: TGTGCCAGCACGGGGGGTCTCATGAACACTGAAGCTTTCTTT

d_call: NA
j_call: TRBJ1-2
v_call: TRBV19
cdr3_aa: CATRIGRENGYTF
cdr3_nt: TGTGCCACCCGTATAGGGAGGGAGAATGGCTACACCTTC

d_call: TRBD1
j_call: TRBJ1-2
v_call: TRBV30
cdr3_aa: CAWSLKTTGGALSGYTF
cdr3_nt: TGTGCCTGGAGTTTAAAGACTACAGGGGGCGCCTTGTCTGGCTACACCTTC

d_call: NA
j_call: TRBJ1-1
v_call: TRBV20-1
cdr3_aa: CSASPTTEAFF
cdr3_nt: TGCAGTGCTAGTCCAACTACTGAAGCTTTCTTT

d_call: TRBD2
j_call: TRBJ2-3
v_call: TRBV19
cdr3_aa: CASSTYSGSLTDTQYF
cdr3_nt: TGTGCCAGTAGTACCTATAGCGGGAGTTTGACAGATACGCAGTATTTT

d_call: NA
j_call: TRBJ1-4
v_call: TRBV6-1
cdr3_aa: CASSDRVSSAKLFF
cdr3_nt: TGTGCCAGCAGTGACCGGGTGAGTTCGGCAAAACTGTTTTTT

d_call: NA
j_call: TRBJ2-3
v_call: TRBV15
cdr3_aa: CATSRDTGSTDTQYF
cdr3_nt: TGTGCCACCAGCAGAGATACGGGGAGCACAGATACGCAGTATTTT

d_call: TRBD1
j_call: TRBJ1-2
v_call: TRBV19
cdr3_aa: CASSYGQGSYGYTF
cdr3_nt: TGTGCCAGTAGTTATGGACAGGGCAGCTATGGCTACACCTTC

d_call: NA
j_call: TRBJ1-2
v_call: TRBV28
cdr3_aa: CASSSSRYGYTF
cdr3_nt: TGTGCCAGCAGTTCCTCCAGGTATGGCTACACCTTC